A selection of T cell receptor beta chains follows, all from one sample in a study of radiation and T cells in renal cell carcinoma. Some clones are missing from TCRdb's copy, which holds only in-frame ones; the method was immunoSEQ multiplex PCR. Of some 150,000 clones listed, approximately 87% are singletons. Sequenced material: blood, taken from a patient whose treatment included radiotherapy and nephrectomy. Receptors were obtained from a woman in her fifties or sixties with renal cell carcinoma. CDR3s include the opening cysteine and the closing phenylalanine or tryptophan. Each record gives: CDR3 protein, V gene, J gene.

CDR3 protein: CASSGTQVAYEQYF
V gene: TRBV6-1
J gene: TRBJ2-7

CDR3 protein: CASDSQPQHF
V gene: TRBV6-6
J gene: TRBJ1-5

CDR3 protein: CASSPREGGEQYF
V gene: TRBV5-1
J gene: TRBJ2-7

CDR3 protein: CASSLDPGQGGTQYF
V gene: TRBV7-6
J gene: TRBJ2-5

CDR3 protein: CASTGVTSAEAFF
V gene: TRBV6-1
J gene: TRBJ1-1

CDR3 protein: CASRQGPGDITGYTF
V gene: TRBV25-1
J gene: TRBJ1-2

CDR3 protein: CASSSGGWTTNEKLFF
V gene: TRBV5-4
J gene: TRBJ1-4

CDR3 protein: CASSYPGRTPLHF
V gene: TRBV7-9
J gene: TRBJ1-6

CDR3 protein: CASRRGAGNTIYF
V gene: TRBV19
J gene: TRBJ1-3

CDR3 protein: CASSLGTARGEQYF
V gene: TRBV11-2
J gene: TRBJ2-7

CDR3 protein: CASSHSSGANVLTF
V gene: TRBV4-2
J gene: TRBJ2-6

CDR3 protein: CASSHDPAVGTQYF
V gene: TRBV5-4
J gene: TRBJ2-5

CDR3 protein: CASSRSGSSYEQYF
V gene: TRBV6-6
J gene: TRBJ2-7

CDR3 protein: CASSVGQGAYEQYF
V gene: TRBV9
J gene: TRBJ2-7

CDR3 protein: CASSLGLGGTYEQYF
V gene: TRBV4-3
J gene: TRBJ2-7

CDR3 protein: CASSKGVGPHYEQYF
V gene: TRBV25-1
J gene: TRBJ2-7

CDR3 protein: CASSPSMNEETQYF
V gene: TRBV5-1
J gene: TRBJ2-5

CDR3 protein: CASSLGTGLHYEQYF
V gene: TRBV5-1
J gene: TRBJ2-7

CDR3 protein: CASSLKGRQETQYF
V gene: TRBV5-4
J gene: TRBJ2-5

CDR3 protein: CASSTNTNQPQHF
V gene: TRBV14
J gene: TRBJ1-5

CDR3 protein: CASSEGQPSYGYTF
V gene: TRBV6-1
J gene: TRBJ1-2

CDR3 protein: CASTGVSYEQYF
V gene: TRBV2
J gene: TRBJ2-7

CDR3 protein: CASSLHSSRDTEAFF
V gene: TRBV7-9
J gene: TRBJ1-1

CDR3 protein: CASSLDRTETQYF
V gene: TRBV5-4
J gene: TRBJ2-5

CDR3 protein: CASSLPGLAQADTQYF
V gene: TRBV7-2
J gene: TRBJ2-3

CDR3 protein: CASSFWVAYEQYF
V gene: TRBV5-5
J gene: TRBJ2-7

CDR3 protein: CATSREWEGYNEQFF
V gene: TRBV15
J gene: TRBJ2-1

CDR3 protein: CASSLATGDNSPLHF
V gene: TRBV5-1
J gene: TRBJ1-6

CDR3 protein: CASSLRRRGANVLTF
V gene: TRBV27
J gene: TRBJ2-6

CDR3 protein: CASSYRLNEQFF
V gene: TRBV6-6
J gene: TRBJ2-1

CDR3 protein: CASSESTVRSIDTQYF
V gene: TRBV6-4
J gene: TRBJ2-3

CDR3 protein: CASSKVRTLGGETQYF
V gene: TRBV21-1
J gene: TRBJ2-5

CDR3 protein: CASKGAATYEQYF
V gene: TRBV2
J gene: TRBJ2-7

CDR3 protein: CAISAGTEAFF
V gene: TRBV10-3
J gene: TRBJ1-1

CDR3 protein: CASSVEAFEQYF
V gene: TRBV25-1
J gene: TRBJ2-7

CDR3 protein: CAIRLAGVTTGELFF
V gene: TRBV10-3
J gene: TRBJ2-2

CDR3 protein: CASSTAANTGELFF
V gene: TRBV7-2
J gene: TRBJ2-2

CDR3 protein: CASSFLQGVLLGTEAFF
V gene: TRBV7-8
J gene: TRBJ1-1

CDR3 protein: CASSLGGPYEQYF
V gene: TRBV7-9
J gene: TRBJ2-7

CDR3 protein: CASSEYGGKVSSGNTIYF
V gene: TRBV25-1
J gene: TRBJ1-3

CDR3 protein: CASTLSQGGTEAFF
V gene: TRBV19
J gene: TRBJ1-1

CDR3 protein: CASTRSGFRSYNEQFF
V gene: TRBV2
J gene: TRBJ2-1

CDR3 protein: CASSLVGSWTSGTSNEQFF
V gene: TRBV5-1
J gene: TRBJ2-1

CDR3 protein: CASSARTSGGTQTDTQYF
V gene: TRBV2
J gene: TRBJ2-3

CDR3 protein: CASSSGQEDEKLFF
V gene: TRBV5-6
J gene: TRBJ1-4

CDR3 protein: CASSLEQGSGYTF
V gene: TRBV5-1
J gene: TRBJ1-2

CDR3 protein: CASSYGVGYGYTF
V gene: TRBV6-6
J gene: TRBJ1-2

CDR3 protein: CASSLARTVQETQYF
V gene: TRBV7-8
J gene: TRBJ2-5

CDR3 protein: CASSAGGGYEQYF
V gene: TRBV6-1
J gene: TRBJ2-7

CDR3 protein: CASRGTDTQYF
V gene: TRBV7-9
J gene: TRBJ2-3

CDR3 protein: CASTLVGGKNYGYTF
V gene: TRBV27
J gene: TRBJ1-2

CDR3 protein: CAIRRGARQPQHF
V gene: TRBV6-6
J gene: TRBJ1-5

CDR3 protein: CASSLGRGNEQFF
V gene: TRBV5-1
J gene: TRBJ2-1

CDR3 protein: CASGNVLQGPGTMNTEAFF
V gene: TRBV13
J gene: TRBJ1-1

CDR3 protein: CAISDHGEDTQYF
V gene: TRBV10-3
J gene: TRBJ2-3